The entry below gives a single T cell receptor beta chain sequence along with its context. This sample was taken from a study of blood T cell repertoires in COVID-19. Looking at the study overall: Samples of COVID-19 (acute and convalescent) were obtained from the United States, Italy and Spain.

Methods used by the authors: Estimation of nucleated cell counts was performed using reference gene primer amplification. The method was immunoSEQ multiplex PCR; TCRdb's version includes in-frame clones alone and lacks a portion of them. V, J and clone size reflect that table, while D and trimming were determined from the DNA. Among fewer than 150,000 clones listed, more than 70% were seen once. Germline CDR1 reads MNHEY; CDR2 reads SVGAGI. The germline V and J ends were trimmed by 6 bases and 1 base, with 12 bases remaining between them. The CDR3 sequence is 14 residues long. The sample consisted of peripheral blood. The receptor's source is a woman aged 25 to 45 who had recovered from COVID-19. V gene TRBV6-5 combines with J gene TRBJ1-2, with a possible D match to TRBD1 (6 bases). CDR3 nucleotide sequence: TGTGCCAGCAGGTCCGGGACACTTAACTATGGCTACACCTTC. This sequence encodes CASRSGTLNYGYTF.